These 12 T cell receptor beta chains share one sample of origin, sequenced in a study of shared clonotypes between healthy human individuals. Clones were sequenced by immunoSEQ multiplex PCR, and TCRdb holds only the in-frame ones, with some missing. The sample lists around 2.5 million clones, approximately 93% seen once, with about 0.34% in the top ten. Sequenced sample: naive CD4+ T cells from PBMCs. The subset here: CD45RA+ positively selected. These receptors were taken from a man between 18 and 29 years old in good health. Some clones in this sample may be carry-over from other donors' samples.

The V call is TRBV5-1, the J call TRBJ2-3; unclear D gene. Germline V CDR1 and CDR2: SGHRS, YFSETQ. The CDR3 is made up of 16 amino acids. The V end was cut by 0 bases, the J end by 4 bases, with 15 bases between. This chain's CDR3 is CASSLGLPAPADTQYF. The CDR3 coding sequence is TGCGCCAGCAGCTTGGGTCTACCAGCCCCAGCAGATACGCAGTATTTT.

Here the CDR3 reads CASSLLYRRDTGELFF. Written as DNA, the CDR3 is TGTGCCAGCAGCTTATTGTATCGGAGGGACACCGGGGAGCTGTTTTTT. V usage is TRBV7-2 and J usage is TRBJ2-2; a possible D gene is TRBD2 (6 bases). The CDR3 spans 16 residues. Germline V CDR1 and CDR2: SGHTA, FQGNSA. The V and J ends lost 2 bases and 3 bases respectively, with 13 bases between them.

The chain carries TRBV4-2 and TRBJ2-5; 10 nucleotides agree with TRBD1. Germline V CDR1 and CDR2: LGHNA, YNFKEQ. The CDR3 length is 15 residues. V was pared by 4 bases and J by 4 bases, with 6 bases of the junction left unmatched. For the CDR3, the DNA is TGTGCCAGCAGCCTGACAGGGGGCGTTGGAGAGACCCAGTACTTC. Protein: CASSLTGGVGETQYF.

Worth noting for this clone: Other nucleotide sequences from this sample produce the same CDR3. The chain carries TRBV13 and TRBJ1-1; D remains unclear. Trimming removed 0 bases at V and 3 bases at J, with 5 bases between. Germline V gene data show CDR1 as PRHDT and CDR2 as FYEKMQ (reference sequence). The CDR3 contains 13 residues. The CDR3 here is CASSLGRDTEAFF. DNA of the CDR3: TGTGCCAGCAGCTTAGGCCGGGACACTGAAGCTTTCTTT.

This chain links TRBV15 with TRBJ2-1; 14 nucleotides agree with TRBD2. The V gene's germline CDR1 is LNHNV and CDR2 YYDKDF (reference sequence). CDR3 length: 21 amino acids. Losses at the gene ends were 2 bases for V and 2 bases for J; bases not matched to a gene: 14. CDR3 coding DNA: TGTGCCACCAGCAGACAAGCCGGGACTAGCGGGAGTTATCGGGCCTACAATGAGCAGTTCTTC. This sequence encodes CATSRQAGTSGSYRAYNEQFF.

The count of this clone is one. The chain has TRBV9 and TRBJ1-3, with D possibly being TRBD1 (5 bases). This CDR3 is 14 amino acids long. Trimming removed 4 bases at V and 7 bases at J, with 15 bases between. Per the germline V gene, CDR1 is SGDLS and CDR2 is YYNGEE. The CDR3 here is CASSSGVGRNTIYF. The CDR3 nucleotides are TGTGCCAGCAGCTCTGGCGTGGGGCGGAACACCATATATTTT.

This clone was counted a single time. V is TRBV5-4 and J is TRBJ2-7; 8 positions match TRBD2. The trim removed 0 bases at V and 1 base at J, leaving 6 bases unmatched. Germline V CDR1 and CDR2: SGHNT, YYREEE (reference sequence). This CDR3 is built from 16 residues. CDR3 bases: TGTGCCAGCAGCTTGGAAGGGACTAGGGGTTCCTACGAGCAGTACTTC. Its protein product is CASSLEGTRGSYEQYF.

The chain couples TRBV5-8 to TRBJ1-2; the match to TRBD1 covers 11 bases. Germline CDR1 reads SGHTS; CDR2 reads YDEGEE. This CDR3 region has 14 residues. V lost 3 bases to trimming and J lost 9 bases; unmatched junction nucleotides: 7. The CDR3 DNA reads TGTGCCAGCAGCTACGGACAGGGGGCAGGGAGCTACACCTTC. Protein product: CASSYGQGAGSYTF.

This clone was found once. The V gene is TRBV5-5, the J gene TRBJ2-2; no clear D gene. The ends were cut back, 1 base at V and 6 bases at J, with 4 bases in the middle. Looked up from germline, CDR1 is SGHKS and CDR2 is YYEKEE (reference sequence). The CDR3 has 12 amino acids. CDR3 sequence: CASSLQAGELFF. CDR3 nucleotide sequence: TGTGCCAGCAGCTTGCAAGCCGGGGAGCTGTTTTTT.

The chain employs TRBV27 and TRBJ2-7; TRBD2 aligns across 8 bases. The J segment lost 1 base and the V segment lost 8 bases, leaving 10 bases of the junction unmatched. CDR3 length: 15 residues. CDR1 and CDR2 from the germline V gene are MNHEY and SMNVEV (reference sequence). The CDR3 nucleotides read TGTGCCAGCCAGGACGGGGCTAGCGGGTCCTACGAGCAGTACTTC. Amino acids: CASQDGASGSYEQYF.

As to this clone: In the same sample, other DNA sequences code for this CDR3. The chain recombines TRBV28 with TRBJ1-2; no definite D call. V shed 6 bases and J shed 2 bases, with 7 bases lying between them. This CDR3 is built from 12 residues. Germline CDR1 reads MDHEN; CDR2 reads SYDVKM. The CDR3 reads CASSTGNYGYTF. As DNA, the CDR3 is TGTGCCAGCAGCACCGGGAACTATGGCTACACCTTC.

The chain employs TRBV5-4 and TRBJ1-1; 9 nucleotides align to TRBD1. The V segment lost 0 bases and the J segment 5 bases; nucleotides outside the gene matches: 5. The CDR3 totals 15 residues. Germline assignment: CDR1 SGHNT and CDR2 YYREEE (reference sequence). CDR3 coding DNA: TGTGCCAGCAGCTTGGCGACAGGGGGAGAGACTGAAGCTTTCTTT. It yields the protein CASSLATGGETEAFF.